These 11 T cell receptor beta chains were all obtained from the same sample, sequenced in a study of vaccination effects on CD4 cells after COVID-19. TCRdb's table, derived via immunoSEQ multiplex PCR, lists solely in-frame clones and lacks some. The profile shows some 26,000 clones, around 67% of them singletons. These TCRs are of unknown antigen specificity. At the end of more than 8 days of culture, CD4+ T cells were isolated. This material consisted of CD4+ T cells from PBMCs cultured without peptide, taken before COVID-19 vaccination. Receptor source: a human donor who received a COVID-19 vaccine.

This chain uses TRBV6-4 with TRBJ1-4; possibly TRBD1 for D (5 bases). CDR3 length equals 15 residues. Trimming shortened V by 6 bases and J by 0 bases, and 11 bases separated the two germline ends. The V gene's germline CDR1 is MRHNA and CDR2 SNTAGT. CDR3 sequence: CASRPGHSTNEKLFF. CDR3 nucleotides: TGTGCCAGCAGGCCAGGGCACTCAACTAATGAAAAACTGTTTTTT.

V gene TRBV6-2 or TRBV6-3 combines with J gene TRBJ1-2; D is unclear. Deletions cut 6 bases from V and 3 bases from J, with 11 bases between. This CDR3 has 13 amino acids. Germline V gene lookup returns CDR1 MNHEY and CDR2 SVGEGT. CDR3 in amino acids: CASSPTKDYGYTF. In nucleotides, the CDR3 is TGTGCCAGCAGCCCAACAAAGGACTATGGCTACACCTTC.

The CDR3 DNA is TGTGCCAGCAGAGGGGACGTTCCCCAGCCCCAGCATTTT. Its translation: CASRGDVPQPQHF. The genes are TRBV6-5 and TRBJ1-5; tentative D call: TRBD1 (5 bases). The CDR3 is 13 amino acids. CDR1 and CDR2 (germline): MNHEY, SVGAGI. V was shortened by 6 bases and J by 7 bases, with 13 bases between the two germline ends.

This clone occurred a few times. This chain links TRBV2 with TRBJ2-3; the D is unclear. The CDR3 extends over 12 amino acids. Deletions cut 1 base from V and 4 bases from J, with 3 bases between. In germline, CDR1 is SNHLY, CDR2 FYNNEI. The DNA for the CDR3 is TGTGCCAGCAGTGAAGAGGCAGATACGCAGTATTTT. Residues: CASSEEADTQYF.

This chain links TRBV18 with TRBJ2-7, with TRBD1 matching 7 bases. The length of the CDR3 is 18 residues. Germline CDR1 and CDR2: KGHSH and LQKENI. J gave up 1 base and V 3 bases, and 15 bases lay outside the gene matches. The CDR3 sequence: CASSPGTANFRLSYEQYF. DNA of the CDR3: TGTGCCAGCTCACCCGGGACAGCAAACTTCAGATTATCCTACGAGCAGTACTTC.

The genes are TRBV5-4 and TRBJ1-6, with 8 bases lining up with TRBD1. V trimming: 4 bases; J trimming: 8 bases; junction bases outside the gene matches: 11. CDR1 and CDR2 from the germline V gene are SGHNT and YYREEE (reference sequence). The CDR3 runs 16 residues. CDR3 sequence: CASSGDRGPDHSPLHF. In nucleotides, the CDR3 is TGTGCCAGCAGCGGAGACAGGGGCCCCGATCATTCACCCCTCCACTTT.

The genes are TRBV21-1 and TRBJ2-3; no check of the table's D call, TRBD2, against the DNA was made. TRBV21-1 is noted as a pseudogene. The CDR3 loop spans 16 amino acids. In nucleotides, the CDR3 is TGTGCCAGCAGCAAACCGGGACTAGCGGTAGCAGATACGCAGTATTTT. Translation gives CASSKPGLAVADTQYF.

The V and J genes are TRBV27 and TRBJ1-6; D is unresolved. V shed 6 bases and J shed 12 bases, with 15 bases lying between them. The CDR3 runs to 13 residues. Germline CDR1 is MNHEY and CDR2 is SMNVEV (reference sequence). CDR3 amino acids: CASRGPTKGPLHF. DNA of the CDR3: TGTGCCAGCAGAGGACCTACCAAGGGACCCCTCCACTTT.

This chain links TRBV18 with TRBJ1-2, with TRBD1 matching over 10 bases. The trim removed 0 bases at V and 2 bases at J, leaving 3 bases unmatched. This CDR3 region has 16 residues. Germline values: CDR1 KGHSH, CDR2 LQKENI. The CDR3 coding sequence is TGTGCCAGCTCACCACCTCGGGGACAGGGGAACTATGGCTACACCTTC. It translates to CASSPPRGQGNYGYTF. The entire variable domain, with the rest obtained from reference TRBV18 and TRBJ1-2, is as follows: NAGVMQNPRHLVRRRGQEARLRCSPMKGHSHVYWYRQLPEEGLKFMVYLQKENIIDESGMPKERFSAEFPKEGPSILRIQQVVRGDSAAYFCASSPPRGQGNYGYTFGSGTRLTVV.

Only a few counts were recorded for this clone. The chain links TRBV4-1 to TRBJ1-4; weak D call: TRBD1 (5 bases). CDR3 length: 17 amino acids. Germline V gene lookup returns CDR1 MGHRA and CDR2 YSYEKL. The V end was cut by 2 bases, the J end by 0 bases, with 13 bases between. The CDR3 nucleotides read TGCGCCAGCAGCCAAATCCGCCGGGGGGCAACTAATGAAAAACTGTTTTTT. Translated, it gives CASSQIRRGATNEKLFF.

The chain is built from TRBV4-3 and TRBJ2-3; maybe TRBD2 (6 bases). Trimming took 7 bases from V and 2 from J, leaving 13 bases between them. From germline, CDR1 is LGHNA and CDR2 YSLEER. The CDR3 totals 14 residues. The CDR3 loop is CASTAGTYTDTQYF. DNA of the CDR3: TGCGCCAGCACCGCGGGGACCTACACAGATACGCAGTATTTT.